Described below is a single T cell receptor beta chain sequence and its context. Its specificity is not known. This record belongs to a study of cytomegalovirus exposure and HLA in healthy donors. Study background: Prior work identified 100 million to 130 million unique TCR beta sequences in some 180 million T cells. The Caucasian-associated ancestry cluster held under 90% of some 420 genotyped donors.

Study-wide results and limits: TCR beta chain V- and J-gene trimming was linked, in a later analysis, to a missense variant in DCLRE1C.

In the PCR, 60 Vbeta and 13 Jbeta primers were used. TCRdb's table, derived via immunoSEQ multiplex PCR, lists solely in-frame clones and lacks some. This sample has around 130,000 clones, with roughly 80% found just once. This TCR came from a woman between 35 and 50 years old in good health and CMV-seronegative. Sequenced input: PBMCs.

Written as DNA, the CDR3 is TGTGCCAGCAGCTTAGACGGGGGGGCCAGCACCGGGGAGCTGTTTTTT. Amino acids: CASSLDGGASTGELFF. The chain joins TRBV7-2 to TRBJ2-2; TRBD2 matches 8 bases. CDR1 SGHTA and CDR2 FQGNSA come from the germline V gene. J was trimmed by 4 bases and V by 1 base; bases with no gene match: 5. The CDR3 sequence is 16 residues long.